This TCR beta chain appears in the sequencing data of a study of OX40 agonist ivuxolimab in advanced cancers. Broader study findings: Expanded clones tended on average to be more numerous among CD8+ T cells than CD4+. Low normalized T-cell clonal expansion was additionally recorded for some nonresponders. CD4+ and CD8+ blood T cells expanded clonally by week 6 at 0.1 to 3.0 mg/kg.

Germline loops: CDR1 LNHNV, CDR2 YYDKDF (reference sequence). This CDR3 has 16 residues. V lost 4 bases, J lost 5 bases, and 19 bases lay in between. This table comes from immunoSEQ multiplex PCR, and its TCRdb copy is limited to in-frame clones, with some not included. In the table there are tens of thousands of clones, 65% to 90% of which are singletons. As regards this clone: Its antigen remains unknown.

This sequence joins TRBV15 and TRBJ2-3; D gene ambiguous. This TCR came from an adult with an advanced solid tumor such as melanoma, head and neck, liver or kidney cancer. Here the sequenced sample was CD4+ or CD8+ T cells sorted from blood, taken in a trial of the OX40 agonist ivuxolimab. DNA for the CDR3: TGTGCCACCAGCACTCGGACCCTGGGTGGTCTAGATACGCAGTATTTT. Protein sequence: CATSTRTLGGLDTQYF.